This T cell receptor beta chain was identified in a study of shared clonotypes between healthy human individuals. Genomic DNA belonging to each subset was distributed in equal measure over several immunoSEQ plates. As originally analysed: Owing to the provision of junction-only sequences devoid of quality scores by immunoSEQ, filtering differed. Assay used: immunoSEQ multiplex PCR; TCRdb lists only in-frame clones, some missing. D and trimming come from the DNA, and the V and J calls and clone size come from that table. This table has approximately 240,000 clones, 65% to 70% appearing once. Only Caucasian adults living in Nashville, Tennessee made up the donor group. This CDR3 spans 14 amino acids. Germline loops: CDR1 MNHNY, CDR2 SVGAGI (reference sequence). V lost 3 bases to trimming and J lost 1 base, with 8 bases between them.

The clonotype comes from a man in his thirties or forties in good health. The V call is TRBV6-6, the J call TRBJ2-3, with D maybe TRBD1 (5 bases). The sequenced sample consisted of memory CD4+ T cells sorted from blood. Subset denoted: CD45RA-negative fraction. CDR3 amino acids: CASSYLGGTDTQYF. The DNA of the CDR3 is TGTGCCAGCAGTTATTTAGGGGGCACAGATACGCAGTATTTT.